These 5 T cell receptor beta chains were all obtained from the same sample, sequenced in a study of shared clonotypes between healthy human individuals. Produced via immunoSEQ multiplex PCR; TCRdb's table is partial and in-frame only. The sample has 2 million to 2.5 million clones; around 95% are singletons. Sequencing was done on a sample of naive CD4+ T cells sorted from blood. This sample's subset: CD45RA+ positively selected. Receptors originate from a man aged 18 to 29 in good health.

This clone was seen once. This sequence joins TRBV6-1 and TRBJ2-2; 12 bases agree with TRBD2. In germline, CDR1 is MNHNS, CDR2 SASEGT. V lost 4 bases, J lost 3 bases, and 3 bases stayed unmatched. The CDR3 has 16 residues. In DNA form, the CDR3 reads TGTGCCAGCAGTGGACTAGCGGGAGCCTACACCGGGGAGCTGTTTTTT. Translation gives CASSGLAGAYTGELFF.

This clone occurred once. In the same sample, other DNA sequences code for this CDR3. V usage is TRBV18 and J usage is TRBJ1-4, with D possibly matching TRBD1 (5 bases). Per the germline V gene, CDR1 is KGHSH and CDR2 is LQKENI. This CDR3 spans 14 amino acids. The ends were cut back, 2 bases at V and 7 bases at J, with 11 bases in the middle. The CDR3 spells CASSPGQGGEKLFF. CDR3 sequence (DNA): TGTGCCAGCTCACCAGGCCAGGGAGGTGAAAAACTGTTTTTT. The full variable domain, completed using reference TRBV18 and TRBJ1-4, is NAGVMQNPRHLVRRRGQEARLRCSPMKGHSHVYWYRQLPEEGLKFMVYLQKENIIDESGMPKERFSAEFPKEGPSILRIQQVVRGDSAAYFCASSPGQGGEKLFFGSGTQLSVL.

The CDR3: CASSWRTGGTEAFF. Here the CDR3 DNA reads TGTGCCAGCAGCTGGAGGACAGGGGGCACTGAAGCTTTCTTT. The rearrangement joins TRBV11-1 to TRBJ1-1; 10 nucleotides match TRBD1. This CDR3 is built from 14 residues. V was clipped by 4 bases and J by 4 bases; unmatched bases: 3. Germline V gene lookup returns CDR1 SGHAT and CDR2 FQDESV (reference sequence). The whole variable domain, filled in from reference TRBV11-1 and TRBJ1-1, reads EAEVAQSPRYKITEKSQAVAFWCDPISGHATLYWYRQILGQGPELLVQFQDESVVDDSQLPKDRFSAERLKGVDSTLKIQPAELGDSAMYLCASSWRTGGTEAFFGQGTRLTVV.

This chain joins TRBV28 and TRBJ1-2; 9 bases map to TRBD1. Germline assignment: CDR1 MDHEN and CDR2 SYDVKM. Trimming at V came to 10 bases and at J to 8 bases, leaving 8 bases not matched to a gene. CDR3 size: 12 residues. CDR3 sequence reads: CATPGDRAGYTF. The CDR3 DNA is TGTGCCACCCCCGGGGACAGGGCGGGCTACACCTTC.

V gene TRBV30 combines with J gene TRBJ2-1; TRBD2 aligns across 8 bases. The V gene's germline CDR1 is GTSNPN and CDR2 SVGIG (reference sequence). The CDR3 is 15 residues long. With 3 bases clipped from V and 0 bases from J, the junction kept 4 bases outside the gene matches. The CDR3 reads CAWRSGGSSYNEQFF. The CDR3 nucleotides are TGTGCCTGGAGGAGCGGGGGCAGCTCCTACAATGAGCAGTTCTTC.